This TCR beta chain was documented in a study of cytomegalovirus exposure and HLA in healthy donors. Germline loops: CDR1 SEHNR, CDR2 FQNEAQ (reference sequence). This CDR3 has 14 amino acids. Trimming left V 5 bases short and J 2 bases short, with 13 bases between. PCR amplification relied on 60 Vbeta primers (plus 13 Jbeta primers). TCRdb's table, derived via immunoSEQ multiplex PCR, lists solely in-frame clones and lacks some. The sample lists some 150,000 clones, more than 70% occurring once. Turning to this clone: Other DNA sequences from this sample encode an identical CDR3 as well.

The source material was PBMCs. The TCR sequence derives from a male donor in good health and CMV-seronegative. The chain joins TRBV7-9 to TRBJ2-7; D possibly corresponds to TRBD1 (7 bases). The CDR3 DNA is TGTGCCAGCAGCCCGCGGGACAGAGCCTACGAGCAGTACTTC. Encoded protein: CASSPRDRAYEQYF.